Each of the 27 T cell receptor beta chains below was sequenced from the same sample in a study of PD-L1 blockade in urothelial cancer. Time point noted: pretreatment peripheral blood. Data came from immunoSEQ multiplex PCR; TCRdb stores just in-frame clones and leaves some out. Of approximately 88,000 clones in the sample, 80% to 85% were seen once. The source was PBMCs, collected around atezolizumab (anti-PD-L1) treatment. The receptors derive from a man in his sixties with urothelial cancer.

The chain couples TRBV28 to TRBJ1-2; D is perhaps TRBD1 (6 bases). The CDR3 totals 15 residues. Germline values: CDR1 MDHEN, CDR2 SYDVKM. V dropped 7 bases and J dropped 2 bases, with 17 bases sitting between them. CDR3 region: CASISGANNNYGYTF. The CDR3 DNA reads TGTGCCAGCATATCAGGGGCCAACAACAACTATGGCTACACCTTC.

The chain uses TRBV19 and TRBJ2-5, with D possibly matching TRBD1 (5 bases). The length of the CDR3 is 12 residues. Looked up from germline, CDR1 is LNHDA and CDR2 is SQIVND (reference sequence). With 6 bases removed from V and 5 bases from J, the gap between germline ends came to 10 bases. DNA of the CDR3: TGTGCCAGTAGCGCAGGGTGGGAGACCCAGTACTTC. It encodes CASSAGWETQYF.

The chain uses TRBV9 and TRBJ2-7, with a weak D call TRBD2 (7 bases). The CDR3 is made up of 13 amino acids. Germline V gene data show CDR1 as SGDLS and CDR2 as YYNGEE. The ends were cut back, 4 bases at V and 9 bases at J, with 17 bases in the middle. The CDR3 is CASSSTRGGRQYF. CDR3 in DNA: TGTGCCAGCAGCTCTACGAGGGGGGGGCGGCAGTACTTC.

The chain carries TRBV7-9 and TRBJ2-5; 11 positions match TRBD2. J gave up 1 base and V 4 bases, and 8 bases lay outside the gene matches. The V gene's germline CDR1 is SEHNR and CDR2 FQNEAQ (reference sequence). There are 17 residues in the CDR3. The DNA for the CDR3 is TGTGCCAGCAGCTCCACCGGGACTAGCGGCTTCCAAGAGACCCAGTACTTC. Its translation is CASSSTGTSGFQETQYF.

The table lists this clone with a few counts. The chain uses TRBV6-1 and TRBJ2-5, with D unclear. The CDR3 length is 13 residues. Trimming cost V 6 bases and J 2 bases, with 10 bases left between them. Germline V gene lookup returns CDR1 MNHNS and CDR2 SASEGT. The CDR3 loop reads CASRRSLQETQYF. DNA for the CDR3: TGTGCCAGCAGGAGAAGTTTACAAGAGACCCAGTACTTC.

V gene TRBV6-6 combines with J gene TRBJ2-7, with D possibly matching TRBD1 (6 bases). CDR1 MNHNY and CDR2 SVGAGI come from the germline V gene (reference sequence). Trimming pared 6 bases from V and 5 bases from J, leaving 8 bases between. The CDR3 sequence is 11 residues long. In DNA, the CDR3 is TGTGCCAGCAGCAGGGGAGACGAGCAGTACTTC. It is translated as CASSRGDEQYF.

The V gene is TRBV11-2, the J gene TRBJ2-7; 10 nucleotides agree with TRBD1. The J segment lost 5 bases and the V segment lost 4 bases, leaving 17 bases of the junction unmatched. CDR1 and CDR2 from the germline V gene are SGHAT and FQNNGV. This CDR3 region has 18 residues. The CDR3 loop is CASSWDRGYRMRENEQYF. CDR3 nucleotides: TGTGCCAGCAGCTGGGACAGGGGATATCGAATGAGAGAGAACGAGCAGTACTTC.

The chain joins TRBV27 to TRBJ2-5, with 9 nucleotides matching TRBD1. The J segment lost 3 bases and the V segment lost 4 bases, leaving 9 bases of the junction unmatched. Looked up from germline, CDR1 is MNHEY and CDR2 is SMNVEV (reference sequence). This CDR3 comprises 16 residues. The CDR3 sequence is CASSSPNRGREETQYF. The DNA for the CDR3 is TGTGCCAGCAGTTCCCCAAACAGGGGGCGGGAAGAGACCCAGTACTTC.

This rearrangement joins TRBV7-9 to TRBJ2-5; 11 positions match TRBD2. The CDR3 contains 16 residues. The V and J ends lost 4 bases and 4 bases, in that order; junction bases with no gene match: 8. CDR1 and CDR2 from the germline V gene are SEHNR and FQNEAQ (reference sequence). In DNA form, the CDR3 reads TGTGCCAGCAGCTACCGTAGCGGGAGGGCCGGAGAGACCCAGTACTTC. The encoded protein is CASSYRSGRAGETQYF.

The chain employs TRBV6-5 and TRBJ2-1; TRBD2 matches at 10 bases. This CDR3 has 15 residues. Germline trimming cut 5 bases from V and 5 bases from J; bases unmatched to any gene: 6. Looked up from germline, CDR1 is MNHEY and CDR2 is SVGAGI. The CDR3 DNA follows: TGTGCCAGCAGTAGAGGGACTAGCGTGAACAATGAGCAGTTCTTC. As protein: CASSRGTSVNNEQFF.

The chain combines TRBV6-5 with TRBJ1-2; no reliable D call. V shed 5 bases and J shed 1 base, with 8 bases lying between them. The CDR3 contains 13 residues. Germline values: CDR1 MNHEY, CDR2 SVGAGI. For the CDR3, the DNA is TGTGCCAGCAGTCCCGAGTTTAACTATGGCTACACCTTC. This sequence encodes CASSPEFNYGYTF.

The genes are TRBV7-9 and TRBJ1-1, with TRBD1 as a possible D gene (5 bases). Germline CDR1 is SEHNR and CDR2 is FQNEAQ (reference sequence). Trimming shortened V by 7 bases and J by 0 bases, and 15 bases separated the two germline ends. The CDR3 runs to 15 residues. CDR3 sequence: CASTKGTDLNTEAFF. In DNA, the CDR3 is TGTGCCAGCACCAAAGGGACTGATCTGAACACTGAAGCTTTCTTT.

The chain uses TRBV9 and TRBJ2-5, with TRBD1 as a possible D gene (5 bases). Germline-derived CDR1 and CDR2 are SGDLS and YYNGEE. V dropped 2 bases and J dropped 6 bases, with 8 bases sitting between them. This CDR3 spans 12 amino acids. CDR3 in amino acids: CASSVPGKTQYF. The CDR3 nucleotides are TGTGCCAGCAGCGTCCCAGGGAAGACCCAGTACTTC.

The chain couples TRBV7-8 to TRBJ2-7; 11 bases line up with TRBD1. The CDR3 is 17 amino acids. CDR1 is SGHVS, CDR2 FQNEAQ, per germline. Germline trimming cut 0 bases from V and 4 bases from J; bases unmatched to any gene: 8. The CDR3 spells CASSLAPGTGGVYEQYF. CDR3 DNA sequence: TGTGCCAGCAGCTTAGCGCCCGGGACAGGGGGTGTTTACGAGCAGTACTTC.

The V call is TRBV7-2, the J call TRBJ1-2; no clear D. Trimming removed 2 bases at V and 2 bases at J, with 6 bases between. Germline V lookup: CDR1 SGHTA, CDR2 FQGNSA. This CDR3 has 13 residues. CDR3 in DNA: TGTGCCAGCAGCTTACCGCAGAACTATGGCTACACCTTC. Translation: CASSLPQNYGYTF. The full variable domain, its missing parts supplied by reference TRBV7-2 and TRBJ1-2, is GAGVSQSPSNKVTEKGKDVELRCDPISGHTALYWYRQSLGQGLEFLIYFQGNSAPDKSGLPSDRFSAERTGGSVSTLTIQRTQQEDSAVYLCASSLPQNYGYTFGSGTRLTVV.

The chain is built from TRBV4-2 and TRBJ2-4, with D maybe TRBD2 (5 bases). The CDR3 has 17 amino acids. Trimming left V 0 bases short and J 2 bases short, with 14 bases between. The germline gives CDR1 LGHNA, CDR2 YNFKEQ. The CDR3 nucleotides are TGTGCCAGCAGCCAAGATCCGGGGTCGGGAACCAAAAACATTCAGTACTTC. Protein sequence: CASSQDPGSGTKNIQYF.

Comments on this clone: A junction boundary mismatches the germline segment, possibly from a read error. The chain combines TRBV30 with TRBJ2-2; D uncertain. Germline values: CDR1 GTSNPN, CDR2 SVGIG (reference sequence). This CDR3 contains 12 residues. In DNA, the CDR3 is TGTGCCTGGAAGCCCGACACTGGGGAGCTGTTTTTT. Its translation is CAWKPDTGELFF. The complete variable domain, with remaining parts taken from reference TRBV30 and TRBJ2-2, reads SQTIHQWPATLVQPVGSPLSLECTVEGTSNPNLYWYRQAAGRGLQLLFYSVGIGQISSEVPQNLSASRPQDRQFILSSKKLLLSDSGFYLCAWKPDTGELFFGEGSRLTVL.

Here the CDR3 DNA reads TGTGCCAGCAGCCTTAGCGGGCTAAACAATGAGCAGTTCTTC. Translated: CASSLSGLNNEQFF. V usage is TRBV7-9 and J usage is TRBJ2-1, with 7 bases identical to TRBD2. Germline CDR1 reads SEHNR; CDR2 reads FQNEAQ (reference sequence). The CDR3 consists of 14 residues. V gave up 5 bases and J gave up 5 bases; unmatched junction bases: 6.

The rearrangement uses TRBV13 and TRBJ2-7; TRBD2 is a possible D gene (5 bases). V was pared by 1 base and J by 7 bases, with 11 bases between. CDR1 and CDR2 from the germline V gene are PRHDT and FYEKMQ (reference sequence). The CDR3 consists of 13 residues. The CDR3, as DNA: TGTGCCAGCAGCTTAGACGTGAGAGGGGAGCAGTACTTC. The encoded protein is CASSLDVRGEQYF.

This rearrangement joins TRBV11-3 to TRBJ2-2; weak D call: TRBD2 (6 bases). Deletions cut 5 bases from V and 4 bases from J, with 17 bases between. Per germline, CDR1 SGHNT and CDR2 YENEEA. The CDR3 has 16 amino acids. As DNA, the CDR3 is TGTGCCAGCAGCCCCTACGGCGGGGCCTTCACCGGGGAGCTGTTTTTT. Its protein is CASSPYGGAFTGELFF.

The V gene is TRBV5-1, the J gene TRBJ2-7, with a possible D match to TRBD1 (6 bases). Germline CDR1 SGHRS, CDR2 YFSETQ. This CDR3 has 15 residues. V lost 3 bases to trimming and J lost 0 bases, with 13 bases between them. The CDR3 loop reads CASSYSGASSYEQYF. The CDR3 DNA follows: TGCGCCAGCAGCTACTCAGGGGCTAGCTCCTACGAGCAGTACTTC.

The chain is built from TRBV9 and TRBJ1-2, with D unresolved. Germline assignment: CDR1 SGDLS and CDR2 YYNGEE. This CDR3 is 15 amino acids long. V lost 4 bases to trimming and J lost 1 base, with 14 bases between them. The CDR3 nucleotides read TGTGCCAGCAGCCCCGACGGGTATTTTAACTATGGCTACACCTTC. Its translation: CASSPDGYFNYGYTF.

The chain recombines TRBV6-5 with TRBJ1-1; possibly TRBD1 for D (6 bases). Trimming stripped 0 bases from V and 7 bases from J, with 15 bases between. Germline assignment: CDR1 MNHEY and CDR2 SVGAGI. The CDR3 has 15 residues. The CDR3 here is CASSYSRDTHGEAFF. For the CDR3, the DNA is TGTGCCAGCAGTTACTCCCGGGACACCCACGGTGAAGCTTTCTTT.

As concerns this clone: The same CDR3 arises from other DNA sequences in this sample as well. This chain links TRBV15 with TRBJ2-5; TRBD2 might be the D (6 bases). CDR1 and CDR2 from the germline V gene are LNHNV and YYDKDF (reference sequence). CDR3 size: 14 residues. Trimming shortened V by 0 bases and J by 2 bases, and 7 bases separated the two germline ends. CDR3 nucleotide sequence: TGTGCCACCAGCAGAGATCGGGGGCAAGAGACCCAGTACTTC. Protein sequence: CATSRDRGQETQYF.

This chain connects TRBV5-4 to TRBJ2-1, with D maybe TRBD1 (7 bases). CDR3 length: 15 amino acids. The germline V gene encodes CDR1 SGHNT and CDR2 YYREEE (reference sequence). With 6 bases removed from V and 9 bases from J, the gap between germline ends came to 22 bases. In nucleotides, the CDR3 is TGTGCCAGCACGGACCCTAGACTAGGGGGCAGTGAGCAGTTCTTC. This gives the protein CASTDPRLGGSEQFF.

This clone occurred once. CDR3 residues: CASRDSFGHGELFF. CDR3 DNA sequence: TGTGCCAGCAGGGACTCATTTGGCCACGGGGAGCTGTTTTTT. The V call is TRBV6-6, the J call TRBJ2-2, with D maybe TRBD2 (5 bases). Germline loops: CDR1 MNHNY, CDR2 SVGAGI (reference sequence). V dropped 6 bases and J dropped 7 bases, with 15 bases sitting between them. CDR3 length: 14 amino acids.

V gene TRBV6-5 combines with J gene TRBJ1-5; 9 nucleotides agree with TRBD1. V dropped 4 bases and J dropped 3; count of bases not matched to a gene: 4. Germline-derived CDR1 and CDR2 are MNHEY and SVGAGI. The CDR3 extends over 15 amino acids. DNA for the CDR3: TGTGCCAGCAGTTTAGGACAGGGGAACAATCAGCCCCAGCATTTT. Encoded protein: CASSLGQGNNQPQHF.